This T cell receptor beta chain was recorded in a study of early T cells in non-severe SARS-CoV-2 infection. Study-level information: RNA in bulk from unsorted whole blood was sequenced, and chains were unpaired. Study-level points and caveats: VDJdb matching, biased toward anti-spike CD8 responses, missed private and CD4 specificities.

This clonotype was recorded only once. What it recognizes is unknown. A single record per CDR3 protein comes from TCRdb applying MiXCR to the 5' RACE reads. The profile shows tens of thousands of distinct CDR3 sequences, 9% to 10% of them singletons. Germline lookup yields CDR1 MDHEN and CDR2 SYDVKM. V lost 3 bases and J lost 3; bases outside the gene matches: 8. The CDR3 length is 16 residues. The sequences come from whole blood, collected at baseline. The origin of this receptor is an adult who was a healthcare worker with PCR-confirmed SARS-CoV-2 infection or an uninfected control (not recorded which). V and J are TRBV28 and TRBJ2-7, with TRBD2 matching 10 bases. CDR3 coding DNA: TGTGCCAGCAGTTTTAGTTCGGCTAGCGGGAGCTACGAGCAGTACTTC. Protein sequence: CASSFSSASGSYEQYF.